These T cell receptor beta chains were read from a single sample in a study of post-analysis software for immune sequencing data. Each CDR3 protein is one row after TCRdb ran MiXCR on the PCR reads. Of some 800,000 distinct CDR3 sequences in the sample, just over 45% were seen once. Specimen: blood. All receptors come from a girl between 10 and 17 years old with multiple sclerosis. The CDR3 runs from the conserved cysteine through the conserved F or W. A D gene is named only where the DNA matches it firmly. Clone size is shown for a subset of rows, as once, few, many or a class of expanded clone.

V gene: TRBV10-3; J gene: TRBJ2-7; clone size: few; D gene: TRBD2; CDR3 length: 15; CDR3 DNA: TGTGCCATCAGGGGGACTAGCGGGAACTCCTACGAGCAGTACTTC; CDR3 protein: CAIRGTSGNSYEQYF
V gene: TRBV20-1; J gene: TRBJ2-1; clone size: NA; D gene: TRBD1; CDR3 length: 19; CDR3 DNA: TGCAGTGCTAGGGCCGGGGGCAGGGGGCCTGAGAGCTCCTACAATGAGCAGTTCTTC; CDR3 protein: CSARAGGRGPESSYNEQFF
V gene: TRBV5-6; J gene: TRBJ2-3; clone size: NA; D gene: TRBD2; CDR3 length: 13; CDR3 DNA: TGTGCCAGCAGCTTGGGGCGGGAGCCAACGCAGTATTTT; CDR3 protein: CASSLGREPTQYF
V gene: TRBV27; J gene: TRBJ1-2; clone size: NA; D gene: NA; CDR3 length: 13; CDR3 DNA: TGTGCCAGCAGTTTATCAAGGGGTCTTGGCTACACCTTC; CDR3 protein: CASSLSRGLGYTF
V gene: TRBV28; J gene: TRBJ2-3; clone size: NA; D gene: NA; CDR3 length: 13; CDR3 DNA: TGTGCCAGCAGTTTCCGAGTCGTGGATACGCAGTATTTT; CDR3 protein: CASSFRVVDTQYF
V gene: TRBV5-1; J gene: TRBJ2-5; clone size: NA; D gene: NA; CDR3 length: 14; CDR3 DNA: TGCGCCAGCAGCCCTAAGTTGACGGGAGAGACCCAGTACTTC; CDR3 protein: CASSPKLTGETQYF
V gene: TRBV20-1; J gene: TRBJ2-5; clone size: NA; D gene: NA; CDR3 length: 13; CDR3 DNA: TGCAGTGCGCAAGACAGCTACCAAGAGACCCAGTACTTC; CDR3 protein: CSAQDSYQETQYF
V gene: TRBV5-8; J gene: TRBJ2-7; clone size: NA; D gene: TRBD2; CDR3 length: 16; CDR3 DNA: TGTGCCAGCAGCCCGACGGCGACAGACGGCGGGAGGGAGCAGTACTTC; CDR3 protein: CASSPTATDGGREQYF
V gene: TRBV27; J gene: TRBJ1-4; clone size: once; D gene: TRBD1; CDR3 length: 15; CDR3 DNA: TGTGCCAGCAGACGATCAGGGGGCGGGAATGAAAAACTGTTTTTT; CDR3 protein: CASRRSGGGNEKLFF
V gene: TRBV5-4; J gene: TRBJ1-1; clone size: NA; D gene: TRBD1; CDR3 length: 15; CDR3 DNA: TGTGCCAGCAGCTTGGTGGGGACAGGGGTCCCTGAAGCTTTCTTT; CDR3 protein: CASSLVGTGVPEAFF
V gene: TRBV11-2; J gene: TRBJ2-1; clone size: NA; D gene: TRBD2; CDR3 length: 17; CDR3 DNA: TGTGCCAGCAGCTTAGGGGCCAGCGGGAGGACCTACAATGAGCAGTTCTTC; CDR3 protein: CASSLGASGRTYNEQFF
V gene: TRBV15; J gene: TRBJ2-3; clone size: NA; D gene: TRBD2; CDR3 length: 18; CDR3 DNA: TGTGCCACCAGCAGAGATTTGGCTAGCGGACTCTTCACAGATACGCAGTATTTT; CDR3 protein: CATSRDLASGLFTDTQYF
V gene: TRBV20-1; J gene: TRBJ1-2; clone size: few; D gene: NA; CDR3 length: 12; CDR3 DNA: TGCAGTGCTAAGGCCAACGACTATGGCTACACCTTC; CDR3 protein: CSAKANDYGYTF
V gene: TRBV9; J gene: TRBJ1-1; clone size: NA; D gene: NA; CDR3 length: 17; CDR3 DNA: TGTGCCAGCAGCGCCCGGTTGGCCCCAGGGGTTGAAACTGAAGCTTTCTTT; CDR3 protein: CASSARLAPGVETEAFF
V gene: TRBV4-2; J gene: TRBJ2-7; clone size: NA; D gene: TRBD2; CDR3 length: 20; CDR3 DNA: TGTGCCAGCAGCCAAAATCCCTGGACTCGCGGGAGTGGAGGTTTCTACGAGCAGTACTTC; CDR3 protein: CASSQNPWTRGSGGFYEQYF
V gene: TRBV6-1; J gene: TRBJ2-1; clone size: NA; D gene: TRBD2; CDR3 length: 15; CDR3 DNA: TGTGCCAGCAGTAAAATCCCCGGAGCGGGGCCACCTAAGTTCTTC; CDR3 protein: CASSKIPGAGPPKFF
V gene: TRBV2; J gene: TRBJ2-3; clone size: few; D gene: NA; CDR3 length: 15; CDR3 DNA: TGTGCCAGCAGTGAAATGGAGCGGAGCACAGATACGCAGTATTTT; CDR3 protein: CASSEMERSTDTQYF
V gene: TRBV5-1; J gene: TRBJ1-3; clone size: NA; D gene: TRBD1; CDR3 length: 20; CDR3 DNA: TGCGCCAGCAGCTTGGTCCCCGGACAGGGGTTAGGGAGCTCTGGAAACACCATATATTTT; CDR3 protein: CASSLVPGQGLGSSGNTIYF
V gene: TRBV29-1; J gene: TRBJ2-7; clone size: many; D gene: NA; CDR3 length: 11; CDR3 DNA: TGCAGCGTTGAAGAGGGCTACGAGCAGTACTTC; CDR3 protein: CSVEEGYEQYF
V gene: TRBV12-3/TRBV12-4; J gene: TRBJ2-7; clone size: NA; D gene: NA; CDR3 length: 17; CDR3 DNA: TGTGCCAGCAGTTTTGCTAGCGGAGGGGGGAAGGCGTACGAGCAGTACTTC; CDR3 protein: CASSFASGGGKAYEQYF
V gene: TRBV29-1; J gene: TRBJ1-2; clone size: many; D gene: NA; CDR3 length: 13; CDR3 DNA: TGCAGCGTTGACGTCGGATCTAACTATGGCTACACCTTC; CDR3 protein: CSVDVGSNYGYTF
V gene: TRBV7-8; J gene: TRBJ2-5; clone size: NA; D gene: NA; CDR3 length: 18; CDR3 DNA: TGTGCCAGCAGCCGACCCACAGGGATCGCACGGGGCCAAGAGACCCAGTACTTC; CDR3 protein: CASSRPTGIARGQETQYF
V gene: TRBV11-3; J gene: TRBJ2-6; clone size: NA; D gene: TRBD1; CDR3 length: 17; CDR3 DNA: TGTGCCAGCAGGAAGGGACAGGGGAGTTCTGGGGCCAACGTCCTGACTTTC; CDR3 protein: CASRKGQGSSGANVLTF
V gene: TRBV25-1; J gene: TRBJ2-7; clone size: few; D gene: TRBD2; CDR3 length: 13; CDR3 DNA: TGTGCCAGCAGTGAGGGAGGGGTCTACGAGCAGTACTTC; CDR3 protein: CASSEGGVYEQYF
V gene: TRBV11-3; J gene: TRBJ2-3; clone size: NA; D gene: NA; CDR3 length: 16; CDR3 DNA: TGTGCCAGCAGCTTTGGTTTAGCGGATATCACAGATACGCAGTATTTT; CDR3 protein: CASSFGLADITDTQYF
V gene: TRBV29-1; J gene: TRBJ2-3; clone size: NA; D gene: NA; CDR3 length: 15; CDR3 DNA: TGCAGCGTTGAAGGGGGGGCAGGGTTGACAGATACGCAGTATTTT; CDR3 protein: CSVEGGAGLTDTQYF
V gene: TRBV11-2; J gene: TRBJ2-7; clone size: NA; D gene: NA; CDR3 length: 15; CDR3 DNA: TGTGCCAGCAGCTTAGAGCCGGGAGAGGCCTACGAGCAGTACTTC; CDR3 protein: CASSLEPGEAYEQYF
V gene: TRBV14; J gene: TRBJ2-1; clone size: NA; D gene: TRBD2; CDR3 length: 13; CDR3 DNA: TGTGCCAGCAGCCAGACACCTAGCGGTCAGCAGTTCTTC; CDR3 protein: CASSQTPSGQQFF
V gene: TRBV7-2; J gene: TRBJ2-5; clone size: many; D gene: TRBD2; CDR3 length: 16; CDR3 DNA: TGTGCCAGCAGCATCTGGACTAGCGGGAGTTCCGAGACCCAGTACTTC; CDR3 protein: CASSIWTSGSSETQYF
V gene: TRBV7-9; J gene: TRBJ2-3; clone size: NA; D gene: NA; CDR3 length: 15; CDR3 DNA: TGTGCCAGCAGCTTAGGCTCCCAGTTCACAGATACGCAGTATTTT; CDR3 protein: CASSLGSQFTDTQYF
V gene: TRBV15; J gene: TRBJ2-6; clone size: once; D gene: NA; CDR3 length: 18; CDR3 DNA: TGTGCCACCAGGTTCGAGTACAGTCACCTCTCTGGGGCCAACGTCCTGACTTTC; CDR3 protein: CATRFEYSHLSGANVLTF
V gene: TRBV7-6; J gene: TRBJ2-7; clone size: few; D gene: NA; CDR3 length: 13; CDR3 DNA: TGTGCCAGCAGCTTATCACAGAACTACGAGCAGTACTTC; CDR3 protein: CASSLSQNYEQYF
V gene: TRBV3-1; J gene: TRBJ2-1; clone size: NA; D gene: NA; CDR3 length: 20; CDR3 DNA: TGTGCCAGCAGCCAAGATTTGGCGGCCGGGATCTCGACCTACTACAATGAGCAGTTCTTC; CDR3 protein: CASSQDLAAGISTYYNEQFF
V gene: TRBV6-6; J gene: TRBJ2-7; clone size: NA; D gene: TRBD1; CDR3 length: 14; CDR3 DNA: TGTGCCAGCACCGACAGGGCCGAGCCCTACGAGCAGTACTTC; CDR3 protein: CASTDRAEPYEQYF
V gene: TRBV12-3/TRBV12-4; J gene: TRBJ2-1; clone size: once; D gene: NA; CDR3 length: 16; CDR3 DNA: TGTGCCAGCAGTTTATCGAGACTGGGATCCTACAATGAGCAGTTCTTC; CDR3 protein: CASSLSRLGSYNEQFF
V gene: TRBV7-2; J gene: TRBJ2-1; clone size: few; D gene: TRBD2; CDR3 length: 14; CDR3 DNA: TGTGCCTCGCTACGGGACTATTCCTACAATGAGCAGTTCTTC; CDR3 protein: CASLRDYSYNEQFF
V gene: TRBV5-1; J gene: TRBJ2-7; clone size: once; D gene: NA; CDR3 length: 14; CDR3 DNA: TGCGCCAGCAGCTTGGCCGCCGGCGAATACGAGCAGTACTTC; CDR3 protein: CASSLAAGEYEQYF
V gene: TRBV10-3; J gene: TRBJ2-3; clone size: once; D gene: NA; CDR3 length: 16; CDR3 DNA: TGTGCCATCAGTGACGGTGGGGGGGCGGTAACAGATACGCAGTATTTT; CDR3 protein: CAISDGGGAVTDTQYF
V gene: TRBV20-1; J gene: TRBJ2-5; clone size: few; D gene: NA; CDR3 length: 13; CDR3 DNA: TGCAGTGCTAGGGGGCGGCTCCAAGAGACCCAGTACTTC; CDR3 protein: CSARGRLQETQYF
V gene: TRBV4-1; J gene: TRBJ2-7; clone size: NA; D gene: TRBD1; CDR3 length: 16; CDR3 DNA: TGCGCCAGCAGCCAGGGGACAGATATGAGCTCCTACGAGCAGTACTTC; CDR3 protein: CASSQGTDMSSYEQYF
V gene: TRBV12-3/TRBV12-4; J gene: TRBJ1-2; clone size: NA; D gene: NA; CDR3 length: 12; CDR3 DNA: TGTGCCAGCAGTCACAGGGCAGATGGCTACACCTTC; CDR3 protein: CASSHRADGYTF
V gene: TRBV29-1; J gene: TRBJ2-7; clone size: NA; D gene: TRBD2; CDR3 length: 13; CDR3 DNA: TGCAGCGTTATGACTAGCGGAGCATACGAGCAGTACTTC; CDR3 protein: CSVMTSGAYEQYF
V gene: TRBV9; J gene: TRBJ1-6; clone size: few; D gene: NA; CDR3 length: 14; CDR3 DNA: TGTGCCAGCAGCGTACGAGGAATTGATTCACCCCTCCACTTT; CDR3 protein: CASSVRGIDSPLHF
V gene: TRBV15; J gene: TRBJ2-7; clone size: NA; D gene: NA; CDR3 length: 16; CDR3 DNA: TGTGCCACCAGCAGAGACCAAGAAACCGGCAGCCACGAGCAGTACTTC; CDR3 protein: CATSRDQETGSHEQYF
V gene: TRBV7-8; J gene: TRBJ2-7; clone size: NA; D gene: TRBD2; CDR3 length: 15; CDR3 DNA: TGTGCCAGCAGCTCTAGCGGGAGGGCCCTCTACGAGCAGTACTTC; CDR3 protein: CASSSSGRALYEQYF
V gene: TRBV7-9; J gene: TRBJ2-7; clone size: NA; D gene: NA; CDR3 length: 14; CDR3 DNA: TGTGCCAGCAGCCACCGCCAGGACTCCTACGAGCAGTACTTC; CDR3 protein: CASSHRQDSYEQYF
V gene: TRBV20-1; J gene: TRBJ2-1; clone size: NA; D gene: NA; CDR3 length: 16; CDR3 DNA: TGCAGTGCTAGAGATCTTAGGGGCCGCTCCTACAATGAGCAGTTCTTC; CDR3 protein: CSARDLRGRSYNEQFF
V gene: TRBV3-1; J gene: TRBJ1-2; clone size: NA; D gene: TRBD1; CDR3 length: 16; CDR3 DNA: TGTGCCAGCAGCCAAGCCAGAGGGGGGGACAGAGATGGCTACACCTTC; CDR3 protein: CASSQARGGDRDGYTF